Only a few counts were recorded for the clone carrying this T cell receptor (beta chain). The TCRbeta library was prepared with unique molecular identifiers. In TCRdb, the PCR reads were re-called with MiXCR into one record per CDR3 protein. The sample consists of about 340,000 distinct CDR3 sequences, 10% to 15% of them appearing once. The data were taken from a study of T-cell reconstitution after alpha-beta-depleted transplantation in children. Trimming took 0 bases from V and 0 from J, leaving 9 bases between them. The CDR3 length is 16 residues. The germline gives CDR1 SGHVS, CDR2 FNYEAQ. The source is a human donor who donated a stem cell graft to a child with Fanconi anemia. The chain combines TRBV7-6 with TRBJ1-3; no clear D. Specimen: PBMCs, collected from the stem cell graft. The CDR3 DNA is TGTGCCAGCAGCTTAGCGGCGCACCTCTCTGGAAACACCATATATTTT. This translates into CASSLAAHLSGNTIYF.